What follows are 20 T cell receptor beta chains derived from one specimen sequenced in a study of blood T cell repertoires in COVID-19. The method was immunoSEQ multiplex PCR; TCRdb's version includes in-frame clones alone and lacks a portion of them. The sample lists approximately 85,000 clones, roughly 87% occurring once. Sequenced: peripheral blood. These receptors all stem from a middle-aged man with acute or convalescent COVID-19.

The chain couples TRBV6-1 to TRBJ1-6; D call uncertain. The CDR3 extends over 13 amino acids. Germline V gene data show CDR1 as MNHNS and CDR2 as SASEGT. V lost 2 bases, J lost 5 bases, and 4 bases lay in between. The CDR3 bases are TGTGCCAGCAGTGAACTCCATAATTCACCCCTCCACTTT. Amino acid sequence: CASSELHNSPLHF.

The genes are TRBV27 and TRBJ1-5; the D gene is possibly TRBD1 (6 bases). V lost 6 bases and J lost 1, with 10 bases in between. CDR3 length: 14 residues. CDR1 and CDR2 (germline): MNHEY, SMNVEV (reference sequence). The chain's CDR3 is CASSRDISNQPQHF. CDR3 nucleotides: TGTGCCAGCAGCCGGGACATAAGCAATCAGCCCCAGCATTTT.

The chain employs TRBV6-5 and TRBJ2-7; weak D call: TRBD1 (6 bases). V was pared by 0 bases and J by 1 base, with 10 bases between. CDR3 length: 15 amino acids. Germline V lookup: CDR1 MNHEY, CDR2 SVGAGI. As DNA, the CDR3 is TGTGCCAGCAGTTACTCGATCCAGGGGTCCTACGAGCAGTACTTC. The encoded protein is CASSYSIQGSYEQYF.

The chain uses TRBV5-1 and TRBJ2-1, with D perhaps TRBD1 (6 bases). CDR1 SGHRS and CDR2 YFSETQ come from the germline V gene. The CDR3 extends over 15 amino acids. Trimming removed 0 bases from V and 5 bases from J, with 12 bases in between. The CDR3 DNA follows: TGCGCCAGCAGCTTGGTGGGGGACATCAACAATGAGCAGTTCTTC. It codes for CASSLVGDINNEQFF.

The chain uses TRBV19 and TRBJ1-1; 7 nucleotides agree with TRBD1. Germline V lookup: CDR1 LNHDA, CDR2 SQIVND (reference sequence). This CDR3 comprises 20 residues. V shed 5 bases and J 0 bases; nucleotides not matched to a gene: 21. DNA of the CDR3: TGTGCCAGTAGTCTCCTGACCCACGGAGGGGGCAGTTTAATGAACACTGAAGCTTTCTTT. Translated, it gives CASSLLTHGGGSLMNTEAFF.

The V gene is TRBV2, the J gene TRBJ1-4, with 10 bases aligning to TRBD1. V lost 3 bases to trimming and J lost 8 bases; unmatched junction nucleotides: 3. This CDR3 contains 14 residues. Germline values: CDR1 SNHLY, CDR2 FYNNEI. CDR3 amino acids: CASSEGQGNEKLFF. The CDR3 coding sequence is TGTGCCAGCAGTGAGGGACAGGGGAACGAAAAACTGTTTTTT.

The V gene is TRBV11-3, the J gene TRBJ1-5, with unresolved D. V lost 3 bases and J 0 bases, leaving 12 bases between the germline ends. The CDR3 totals 16 residues. The germline gives CDR1 SGHNT, CDR2 YENEEA. The CDR3 DNA reads as TGTGCCAGCAGCTTTAGGCGGTATTATAGCAATCAGCCCCAGCATTTT. Its protein product is CASSFRRYYSNQPQHF.

This clone was seen a single time. The rearrangement uses TRBV4-1 and TRBJ2-7, with D possibly being TRBD2 (6 bases). The CDR3 length is 15 residues. Germline V CDR1 and CDR2: MGHRA, YSYEKL. V was clipped by 0 bases and J by 3 bases, with 12 bases between them. DNA for the CDR3: TGCGCCAGCAGCCAAGATTTCCGGGAGATCTACGAGCAGTACTTC. Amino acids: CASSQDFREIYEQYF.

J is TRBJ2-3 and V is TRBV3-1 (or the pseudogene TRBV3-2); maybe TRBD1 (5 bases). This CDR3 has 15 amino acids. Trimming took off 5 bases at V and 2 bases at J, with 14 bases between the two ends. The V gene's germline CDR1 is LGHDT and CDR2 YNNKEL (reference sequence). This CDR3 is CASSETGETTDTQYF. The CDR3, as DNA: TGTGCCAGCAGCGAAACAGGAGAAACCACAGATACGCAGTATTTT.

The chain joins TRBV9 to TRBJ2-5, with 8 nucleotides matching TRBD2. There are 15 residues in the CDR3. Germline V gene data show CDR1 as SGDLS and CDR2 as YYNGEE. Losses at the gene ends were 4 bases for V and 4 bases for J; bases not matched to a gene: 9. The CDR3: CASSTGGSLGETQYF. As DNA, the CDR3 is TGTGCCAGCAGCACGGGGGGGTCTTTGGGAGAGACCCAGTACTTC.

This rearrangement joins TRBV5-1 to TRBJ2-2; 7 bases line up with TRBD2. The CDR3 contains 14 residues. Per germline, CDR1 SGHRS and CDR2 YFSETQ. V lost 4 bases, J lost 1 base, and 1 base stayed unmatched. The CDR3 region is CASSPGGNTGELFF. The CDR3 bases are TGCGCCAGCAGCCCGGGAGGGAACACCGGGGAGCTGTTTTTT. The complete variable domain, with remaining parts taken from reference TRBV5-1 and TRBJ2-2, reads KAGVTQTPRYLIKTRGQQVTLSCSPISGHRSVSWYQQTPGQGLQFLFEYFSETQRNKGNFPGRFSGRQFSNSRSEMNVSTLELGDSALYLCASSPGGNTGELFFGEGSRLTVL.

The chain uses TRBV5-1 and TRBJ1-2; D might be TRBD1 (5 bases). This CDR3 comprises 13 residues. V lost 3 bases and J lost 4, with 10 bases in between. The germline V gene has CDR1 SGHRS and CDR2 YFSETQ. For the CDR3, the DNA is TGCGCCAGCAGCTCGACAGTTCTCTATGGCTACACCTTC. Its translation is CASSSTVLYGYTF.

The chain couples TRBV9 to TRBJ2-1, with 7 bases identical to TRBD1. CDR1 is SGDLS, CDR2 YYNGEE, per germline. CDR3 length equals 14 residues. J was trimmed by 2 bases and V by 3 bases; bases with no gene match: 2. This CDR3 reads CASSAGGAYNEQFF. DNA of the CDR3: TGTGCCAGCAGCGCAGGGGGTGCCTACAATGAGCAGTTCTTC.

The CDR3 reads CASSSWQFSYNEQFF. In DNA form, the CDR3 reads TGTGCCAGCAGCTCTTGGCAGTTCTCCTACAATGAGCAGTTCTTC. The V gene is TRBV11-2, the J gene TRBJ2-1, with unresolved D. CDR3 length: 15 residues. CDR1 and CDR2 from the germline V gene are SGHAT and FQNNGV. Trimming took off 4 bases at V and 0 bases at J, with 10 bases between the two ends.

In DNA, the CDR3 is TGTGCCAGCAGTTTACGGGTTGGCTTCGAAAAACTGTTTTTT. It translates to CASSLRVGFEKLFF. The J gene is TRBJ1-4, the V gene TRBV27; D is undetermined. Germline V gives CDR1 MNHEY, CDR2 SMNVEV (reference sequence). V was shortened by 2 bases and J by 8 bases, with 12 bases between the two germline ends. This CDR3 has 14 amino acids.

The chain employs TRBV3-1 (or the pseudogene TRBV3-2) and TRBJ1-1, with 7 bases that match TRBD1. This CDR3 comprises 15 residues. Germline loops: CDR1 LGHDT, CDR2 YNNKEL (reference sequence). Trimming took 2 bases from V and 1 from J; bases not matched to a gene: 4. The CDR3 DNA reads TGTGCCAGCAGCCAAAACAGGGGAGGGAACACTGAAGCTTTCTTT. It codes for CASSQNRGGNTEAFF.

The chain joins TRBV2 to TRBJ2-3; 7 bases are shared with TRBD2. The junction had 5 bases not matched to a gene; V was cut back by 8 bases and J by 3 bases. Per germline, CDR1 SNHLY and CDR2 FYNNEI. This CDR3 contains 13 residues. This CDR3 reads CASLLGGTDTQYF. The CDR3 region has the DNA TGTGCCAGCTTGCTCGGGGGGACAGATACGCAGTATTTT.

The V and J genes are TRBV5-4 and TRBJ1-1; 7 nucleotides match TRBD1. CDR3 length: 13 residues. The germline CDR1 and CDR2 sequences are SGHNT and YYREEE (reference sequence). V trimming: 3 bases; J trimming: 11 bases; junction bases outside the gene matches: 10. CDR3 in DNA: TGTGCCAGCAGCTCGATACAGGGGCGGTTTGCTTTCTTT. Translating it yields CASSSIQGRFAFF.

The chain couples TRBV6-5 to TRBJ2-1, with TRBD2 identical over 7 bases. Germline loops: CDR1 MNHEY, CDR2 SVGAGI. This CDR3 is 12 amino acids long. The junction had 3 bases not matched to a gene; V was cut back by 5 bases and J by 8 bases. The CDR3 DNA sequence: TGTGCCAGCAGTAACCGGGAGGATGAGCAGTTCTTC. It specifies CASSNREDEQFF.

This clone appeared once. The rearrangement uses TRBV12-5 and TRBJ1-6; 7 nucleotides line up with TRBD1. Germline V CDR1 and CDR2: LGHNT, FRNRAP. V lost 1 base to trimming and J lost 4 bases; unmatched junction nucleotides: 1. This CDR3 has 15 amino acids. The CDR3 reads CASGLAQGYNSPLHF. The CDR3 nucleotides read TGTGCTAGTGGTTTGGCACAGGGGTATAATTCACCCCTCCACTTT.